Presented here are 22 T cell receptor beta chains from one specimen sequenced in a study of immune evolution from preneoplasia to lung adenocarcinoma. This table comes from immunoSEQ multiplex PCR, and its TCRdb copy is limited to in-frame clones, with some not included. The data hold 5,000 or so clones, with around three quarters observed a single time. Material: FFPE lung adenocarcinoma in situ tissue. The receptors derive from a person aged 55-80 years with lung adenocarcinoma.

The chain carries TRBV2 and TRBJ1-1; TRBD1 is a possible D gene (6 bases). Germline CDR1 and CDR2: SNHLY and FYNNEI. Trimming removed 6 bases at V and 0 bases at J, with 11 bases between. The length of the CDR3 is 14 residues. In DNA form, the CDR3 reads TGTGCCAGCAGGGGGGGACACTTGAACACTGAAGCTTTCTTT. Protein product: CASRGGHLNTEAFF.

The J gene is TRBJ2-3, the V gene TRBV29-1; a weak D match, TRBD2 (7 bases). This CDR3 contains 13 residues. Trimming took 4 bases from V and 2 from J, leaving 10 bases between them. The germline V gene encodes CDR1 SQVTM and CDR2 ANQGSEA. The CDR3 protein is CSVVGGATDTQYF. CDR3 in DNA: TGCAGCGTTGTAGGGGGGGCCACAGATACGCAGTATTTT.

For this clone: The junction departs from the called germline gene at one end, perhaps through a read error. J is TRBJ2-7 and V is TRBV7-7; 7 positions agree with TRBD1. Germline lookup yields CDR1 SSHAT and CDR2 FNYEAQ (reference sequence). This CDR3 has 14 amino acids. The CDR3 loop reads CASSSGQVGYEQYF. The CDR3 coding sequence is TGTGCTAGCAGCTCCGGACAGGTGGGCTACGAGCAGTACTTC.

The V gene is TRBV4-2, the J gene TRBJ2-1; no definite D call. This CDR3 contains 13 residues. Germline CDR1 is LGHNA and CDR2 is YNFKEQ. V was pared by 5 bases and J by 2 bases, with 7 bases between. The CDR3 spells CASSDGTYNEQFF. The CDR3 region has the DNA TGTGCCAGCAGCGACGGCACCTACAATGAGCAGTTCTTC.

This clone was counted a few times. The chain has TRBV25-1 and TRBJ1-2; the D gene is possibly TRBD1 (5 bases). V dropped 3 bases and J dropped 8 bases, with 13 bases sitting between them. The CDR3 contains 13 residues. Germline assignment: CDR1 MGHDK and CDR2 SYGVNS. CDR3 region: CASSDQTAVGYTF. Here the CDR3 DNA reads TGTGCCAGCAGTGACCAGACAGCCGTGGGCTACACCTTC.

This sequence joins TRBV5-1 and TRBJ2-2, with a tentative D call TRBD1 (6 bases). The CDR3 extends over 15 amino acids. The V gene lost 0 bases and the J gene lost 4 bases, with 10 bases spanning the gap. Germline V gives CDR1 SGHRS, CDR2 YFSETQ. The CDR3 is CASSLDRVSTGELFF. CDR3 sequence (DNA): TGCGCCAGCAGCTTGGACAGGGTGAGCACCGGGGAGCTGTTTTTT.

This rearrangement joins TRBV29-1 to TRBJ2-7, with D perhaps being TRBD1 or TRBD2 (5 bases each). Germline V gene lookup returns CDR1 SQVTM and CDR2 ANQGSEA. Trimming left V 6 bases short and J 4 bases short, with 16 bases between. The CDR3 is made up of 13 amino acids. As DNA, the CDR3 is TGCAGCGTCCGGGACGGATTTCGGTACGAGCAGTACTTC. It translates to CSVRDGFRYEQYF.

V is TRBV7-2 and J is TRBJ2-2, with D perhaps TRBD1 (5 bases). The ends were cut back, 4 bases at V and 1 base at J, with 16 bases in the middle. Germline CDR1 reads SGHTA; CDR2 reads FQGNSA. This CDR3 comprises 17 residues. The CDR3 region is CASSSTTALQNTGELFF. CDR3 nucleotide sequence: TGTGCCAGCAGCTCGACGACAGCCCTCCAGAACACCGGGGAGCTGTTTTTT.

The rearrangement joins TRBV11-2 to TRBJ2-7; the match to TRBD1 covers 8 bases. Per germline, CDR1 SGHAT and CDR2 FQNNGV. V lost 3 bases, J lost 4 bases, and 8 bases stayed unmatched. The CDR3 spans 15 residues. CDR3 residues: CASSFWTGLVYEQYF. The CDR3 coding sequence is TGTGCCAGCAGCTTTTGGACAGGGCTGGTGTACGAGCAGTACTTC.

V and J are TRBV15 and TRBJ2-7; D perhaps matches TRBD2 (5 bases). V dropped 2 bases and J dropped 2 bases, with 10 bases sitting between them. The CDR3 has 14 amino acids. CDR1 and CDR2 from the germline V gene are LNHNV and YYDKDF (reference sequence). This CDR3 reads CATSRQDGTYEQYF. CDR3 nucleotides: TGTGCCACCAGCAGACAGGACGGGACCTACGAGCAGTACTTC.

This clone was recorded only once. The chain recombines TRBV6-5 with TRBJ2-5; D is unresolved. The germline V gene encodes CDR1 MNHEY and CDR2 SVGAGI. The CDR3 loop spans 13 amino acids. V was cut by 0 bases and J by 4 bases, with 6 bases left in between. DNA for the CDR3: TGTGCCAGCAGTTACTCGATGGGAGAGACCCAGTACTTC. Protein: CASSYSMGETQYF.

This rearrangement joins TRBV29-1 to TRBJ2-2; 12 bases fit TRBD2. Germline CDR1 and CDR2: SQVTM and ANQGSEA. The CDR3 runs 16 residues. V shed 0 bases, J shed 6 bases, and the junction held 5 bases outside the gene matches. DNA for the CDR3: TGCAGCGTTGAAGATCCTAGCGGGGGGGCCGCCGGGGAGCTGTTTTTT. Translation: CSVEDPSGGAAGELFF.

The J gene is TRBJ2-3, the V gene TRBV10-3; the D gene could be TRBD1 or TRBD2 (6 bases each). The CDR3 sequence is 15 residues long. Trimming stripped 6 bases from V and 0 bases from J, with 13 bases between. Germline-derived CDR1 and CDR2 are ENHRY and SYGVKD. The CDR3 nucleotides are TGTGCCATCAGCGGGGGCGCCTCTAGCACAGATACGCAGTATTTT. Translated, it gives CAISGGASSTDTQYF.

This clone was found once. This may stem from a read error, because a much larger clone lies one nucleotide away. The genes are TRBV9 and TRBJ2-1; 7 bases align to TRBD1. Germline CDR1 reads SGDLS; CDR2 reads YYNGEE. The CDR3 extends over 16 amino acids. V shed 3 bases and J 11 bases; nucleotides not matched to a gene: 17. CDR3 residues: CASSGGGRQGGDKQFF. As DNA, the CDR3 is TGTGCCAGCAGCGGAGGGGGTCGACAGGGTGGGGATAAGCAGTTCTTC.

The chain employs TRBV5-1 and TRBJ2-7; tentative D call: TRBD1 (6 bases). The V gene's germline CDR1 is SGHRS and CDR2 YFSETQ. V lost 4 bases, J lost 2 bases, and 16 bases lay in between. This CDR3 region has 15 residues. CDR3 loop: CASSPDTGSTYEQYF. In DNA form, the CDR3 reads TGCGCCAGCAGCCCAGACACAGGGTCTACCTACGAGCAGTACTTC.

The genes are TRBV7-2 and TRBJ1-1; tentatively, D is TRBD1 (5 bases). V lost 5 bases and J 5 bases, leaving 15 bases between the germline ends. The CDR3 totals 14 residues. CDR1 and CDR2 (germline): SGHTA, FQGNSA. CDR3 sequence: CASSPALQGTEAFF. CDR3 nucleotides: TGTGCCAGCAGCCCTGCCCTCCAGGGAACTGAAGCTTTCTTT.

This clone appeared a single time. V gene TRBV19 combines with J gene TRBJ2-1, with D perhaps given as TRBD1 or TRBD2 (5 bases each). CDR1 and CDR2 (germline): LNHDA, SQIVND (reference sequence). The CDR3 contains 13 residues. The ends were cut back, 6 bases at V and 9 bases at J, with 15 bases in the middle. In DNA, the CDR3 is TGTGCCAGTAGCAGCAGGGCGGGTATTGAGCAGTTCTTC. Amino acids: CASSSRAGIEQFF.

The V and J genes are TRBV5-1 and TRBJ1-2; a possible D gene is TRBD1 (5 bases). With 0 bases removed from V and 5 bases from J, the gap between germline ends came to 5 bases. Looked up from germline, CDR1 is SGHRS and CDR2 is YFSETQ. The CDR3 runs 12 residues. In DNA, the CDR3 is TGCGCCAGCAGCTTGGCAGGGTATGGCTACACCTTC. Residues: CASSLAGYGYTF.

The genes are TRBV28 and TRBJ1-5; tentatively, D is TRBD1 (6 bases). V gave up 1 base and J gave up 6 bases, with 16 bases separating them. There are 16 residues in the CDR3. Per the germline V gene, CDR1 is MDHEN and CDR2 is SYDVKM. The CDR3 DNA is TGTGCCAGCAGTTTATTCGCAGGGGCGTTGGGTCAGCCCCAGCATTTT. It is translated as CASSLFAGALGQPQHF. Complete variable domain (other parts from reference TRBV28 and TRBJ1-5): DVKVTQSSRYLVKRTGEKVFLECVQDMDHENMFWYRQDPGLGLRLIYFSYDVKMKEKGDIPEGYSVSREKKERFSLILESASTNQTSMYLCASSLFAGALGQPQHFGDGTRLSIL.

The V and J genes are TRBV4-1 and TRBJ1-2; D gene ambiguous. Germline CDR1 reads MGHRA; CDR2 reads YSYEKL. V was clipped by 2 bases and J by 8 bases, with 12 bases between them. The CDR3 is 13 residues long. The CDR3 sequence is CASSQILVGGYTF. The CDR3 nucleotides are TGCGCCAGCAGCCAAATCCTGGTGGGAGGCTACACCTTC.

The chain recombines TRBV6-1 with TRBJ2-2, with 8 bases fitting TRBD2. The germline gives CDR1 MNHNS, CDR2 SASEGT. The CDR3 loop spans 14 amino acids. J was trimmed by 4 bases and V by 7 bases; bases with no gene match: 5. The CDR3 reads CASKIAGSTGELFF. The CDR3 DNA is TGTGCCAGCAAAATAGCGGGATCCACCGGGGAGCTGTTTTTT.

The chain links TRBV19 to TRBJ2-4, with D maybe TRBD1 (6 bases). This CDR3 is 13 amino acids long. Germline CDR1 is LNHDA and CDR2 is SQIVND (reference sequence). Trimming left V 8 bases short and J 6 bases short, with 14 bases between. The CDR3 nucleotides read TGTGCCAGTCACCTCGGACAGTCAAACATTCAGTACTTC. It codes for CASHLGQSNIQYF.